Described below is a single T cell receptor beta chain sequence and its context. This specimen comes from a study of shared clonotypes between healthy human individuals. Looking at the study overall: A donor's plate count was three for CD4 naive and three for CD4 memory; CD8 naive had two and CD8 memory one.

The CDR3 is 14 amino acids. V lost 6 bases to trimming and J lost 0 bases, with 9 bases between them. The germline gives CDR1 MNHNY, CDR2 SVGAGI (reference sequence). Produced via immunoSEQ multiplex PCR; TCRdb's table is partial and in-frame only. The profile shows about 1 million clones, about 74% of them singletons. The chain employs TRBV6-6 and TRBJ1-3, with D perhaps matching TRBD1 (5 bases). Specimen: memory CD4+ T cells sorted from blood. Subset described: CD45RA-negative fraction. The receptor comes from a man between 18 and 29 years old in good health. CDR3 sequence (DNA): TGTGCCAGCAGGGCGGGACTCTCTGGAAACACCATATATTTT. Translation gives CASRAGLSGNTIYF.